What follows are 8 T cell receptor beta chains derived from one specimen sequenced in a study of neurological immune-mediated disorders. TCRdb re-analysed the 5' RACE reads in MiXCR, keeping a single row per CDR3 protein. The profile shows roughly 31,000 distinct CDR3 sequences, roughly 4.4% of them singletons. The sample was PBMCs. The receptors shown here come from a man in his late teens or twenties in good health.

In its sample, this clonotype was seen many times. The chain is built from TRBV20-1 and TRBJ1-5, with TRBD1 matching 7 bases. Germline trimming cut 2 bases from V and 5 bases from J; bases unmatched to any gene: 12. The germline gives CDR1 DFQATT, CDR2 SNEGSKA (reference sequence). This CDR3 has 16 residues. CDR3 region: CSARRQGRSFDQPQHF. DNA of the CDR3: TGCAGTGCTAGAAGACAGGGAAGGAGTTTCGATCAGCCCCAGCATTTT.

This clonotype was seen many times. CDR3 in DNA: TGCGCCAGCAGAGAGGGCGGGGGGCCGGACAATGAGCAGTTCTTC. Amino acids: CASREGGGPDNEQFF. The rearrangement uses TRBV5-1 and TRBJ2-1; 8 nucleotides align to TRBD2. Germline values: CDR1 SGHRS, CDR2 YFSETQ. The CDR3 consists of 15 residues. Losses at the gene ends were 5 bases for V and 5 bases for J; bases not matched to a gene: 9.

There are many counts of this clonotype. The chain carries TRBV7-2 and TRBJ1-5; D uncertain. Trimming removed 5 bases from V and 3 bases from J, with 14 bases in between. Germline values: CDR1 SGHTA, CDR2 FQGNSA. The CDR3 is 15 amino acids. For the CDR3, the DNA is TGTGCCAGCAGCCCCCAGGCAGGCCACAATCAGCCCCAGCATTTT. This translates into CASSPQAGHNQPQHF.

Ten or more counts support this clonotype. This chain uses TRBV4-2 with TRBJ2-7; a possible D gene is TRBD2 (7 bases). Germline V CDR1 and CDR2: LGHNA, YNFKEQ. Between the trimmed V and J ends, which lost 0 bases and 2 bases, there was a span of 11 bases. This CDR3 is built from 15 residues. The CDR3 bases are TGTGCCAGCAGCCAAGAGAGAGGGGGGGCCTACGAGCAGTACTTC. Protein product: CASSQERGGAYEQYF.

This clonotype was observed many times. The chain is built from TRBV12-3 or TRBV12-4 and TRBJ2-7; D not resolved. Trimming shortened V by 4 bases and J by 2 bases, and 6 bases separated the two germline ends. CDR3 length: 12 amino acids. This CDR3 is CASSYSTYEQYF. Here the CDR3 DNA reads TGTGCCAGCAGTTACAGCACCTACGAGCAGTACTTC.

This clonotype was recorded a few times. The V and J genes are TRBV29-1 and TRBJ2-7, with D uncertain. Germline CDR1 is SQVTM and CDR2 is ANQGSEA. Trimming pared 2 bases from V and 4 bases from J, leaving 9 bases between. This CDR3 spans 12 amino acids. This chain's CDR3 is CSVEKGGYEQYF. In DNA, the CDR3 is TGCAGCGTTGAAAAGGGTGGGTACGAGCAGTACTTC.

This clonotype appeared many times. The gene calls are TRBV6-5 and TRBJ1-3; D remains unclear. Trimming took 6 bases from V and 2 from J, leaving 17 bases between them. The CDR3 is 16 residues long. CDR1 and CDR2 (germline): MNHEY, SVGAGI. For the CDR3, the DNA is TGTGCCAGCAGCCCGACCGGAACCTTGGCTGGAAACACCATATATTTT. Amino acid sequence: CASSPTGTLAGNTIYF.

This clonotype rates as medium-sized. The chain uses TRBV20-1 and TRBJ2-5; TRBD2 aligns across 8 bases. Unmatched junction bases numbered 9, after V lost 5 bases and J lost 4 bases. CDR1 and CDR2 (germline): DFQATT, SNEGSKA (reference sequence). The CDR3 length is 14 residues. CDR3 DNA: TGCAGTGCTTACCCTTTGACTAGCGTAGAGACCCAGTACTTC. It translates to CSAYPLTSVETQYF.